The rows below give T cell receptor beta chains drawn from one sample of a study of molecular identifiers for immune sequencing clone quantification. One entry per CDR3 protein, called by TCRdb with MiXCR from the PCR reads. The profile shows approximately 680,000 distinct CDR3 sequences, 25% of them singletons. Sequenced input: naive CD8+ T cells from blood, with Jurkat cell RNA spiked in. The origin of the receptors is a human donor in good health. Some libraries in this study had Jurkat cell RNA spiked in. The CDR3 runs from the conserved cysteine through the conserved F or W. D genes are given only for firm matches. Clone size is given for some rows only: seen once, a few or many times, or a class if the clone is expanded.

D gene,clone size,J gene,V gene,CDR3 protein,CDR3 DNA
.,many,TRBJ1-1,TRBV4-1,CASSQGAITEAFF,TGCGCCAGCAGCCAGGGGGCTATCACTGAAGCTTTCTTT
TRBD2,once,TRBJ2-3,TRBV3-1,CASSQGLAGGLTVTQYF,TGTGCCAGCAGCCAGGGACTAGCGGGAGGCTTGACAGTTACGCAGTATTTT
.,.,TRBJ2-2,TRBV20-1,CSARDDRVDRTGELFF,TGCAGTGCTAGAGATGACCGGGTGGACCGTACCGGGGAGCTGTTTTTT
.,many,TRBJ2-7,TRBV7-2,CASSFFRGTSYEQYF,TGTGCCAGCAGCTTTTTCAGGGGAACCTCCTACGAGCAGTACTTC
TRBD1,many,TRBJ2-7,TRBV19,CASSAGQGSYEQYF,TGTGCCAGCAGCGCGGGACAGGGGTCCTACGAGCAGTACTTC
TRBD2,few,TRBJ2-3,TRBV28,CASGASGGSTADTQYF,TGTGCCAGCGGGGCTAGCGGGGGCAGCACGGCAGATACGCAGTATTTT
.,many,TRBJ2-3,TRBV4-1,CASSQGPGAGADTQYF,TGCGCCAGCAGCCAAGGCCCGGGGGCGGGGGCAGATACGCAGTATTTT
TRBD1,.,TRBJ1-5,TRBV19,CASSTGTGGVYQPQHF,TGTGCCAGTAGTACCGGGACAGGGGGTGTGTATCAGCCCCAGCATTTT
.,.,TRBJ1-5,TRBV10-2,CASSEWRSQPQHF,TGCGCCAGCAGTGAGTGGAGGTCTCAGCCCCAGCATTTT
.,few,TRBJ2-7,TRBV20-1,CSAETSSLIDEQYF,TGCAGTGCAGAAACTAGCTCCCTAATAGACGAGCAGTACTTC
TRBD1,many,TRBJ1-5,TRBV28,CASSLWGTGDVGNQPQHF,TGTGCCAGCAGTTTATGGGGGACAGGAGACGTGGGCAATCAGCCCCAGCATTTT
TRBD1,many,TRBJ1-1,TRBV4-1,CASRLGTGLSEAFF,TGCGCCAGCAGACTCGGGACAGGGCTCTCTGAAGCTTTCTTT
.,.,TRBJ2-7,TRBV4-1,CASSPLANSVYEQYF,TGCGCCAGCAGCCCATTGGCGAACTCGGTCTACGAGCAGTACTTC
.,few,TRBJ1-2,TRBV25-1,CASSLGAEGYTF,TGTGCCAGCAGTCTCGGGGCCGAAGGCTACACCTTC
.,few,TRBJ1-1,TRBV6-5,CASSYSIPYGPDTEAFF,TGTGCCAGCAGTTACTCGATTCCATACGGGCCGGATACTGAAGCTTTCTTT
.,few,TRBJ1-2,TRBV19,CASSIAGLPYGYTF,TGTGCCAGTAGTATAGCTGGCCTCCCCTATGGCTACACCTTC
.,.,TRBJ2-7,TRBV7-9,CASSSNGGGSSYEQYF,TGTGCCAGCAGCTCGAATGGGGGCGGAAGCTCCTACGAGCAGTACTTC
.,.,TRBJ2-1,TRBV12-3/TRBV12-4,CASTPDGSSYNEQFF,TGTGCCAGCACCCCCGACGGAAGCTCCTACAATGAGCAGTTCTTC
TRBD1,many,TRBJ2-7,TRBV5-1,CASSPGQANYEQYF,TGCGCCAGCAGCCCGGGACAGGCGAACTACGAGCAGTACTTC
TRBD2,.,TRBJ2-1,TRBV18,CASSPWTSDGAQFF,TGTGCCAGCTCACCGTGGACTAGCGACGGGGCGCAGTTCTTC
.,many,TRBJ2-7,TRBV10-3,CAISEGGGLAYEQYF,TGTGCCATCAGTGAGGGCGGGGGCCTAGCCTACGAGCAGTACTTC
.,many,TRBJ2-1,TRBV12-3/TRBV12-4,CASSLLLSYNEQFF,TGTGCCAGCAGTTTACTGCTCTCCTACAATGAGCAGTTCTTC
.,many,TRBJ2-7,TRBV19,CAIPTLPVEQYF,TGTGCCATTCCGACATTGCCGGTCGAGCAGTACTTC
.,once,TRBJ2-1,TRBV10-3,CAISEAGNSYNEQFF,TGTGCCATCAGTGAGGCTGGAAACTCCTACAATGAGCAGTTCTTC
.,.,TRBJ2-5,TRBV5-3,CASSLGVGTQETQYF,TGTGCCAGCAGCTTGGGGGTGGGGACCCAAGAGACCCAGTACTTC
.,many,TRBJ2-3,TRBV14,CASSQAGTTRDTQYF,TGTGCCAGCAGCCAGGCCGGGACAACACGAGATACGCAGTATTTT
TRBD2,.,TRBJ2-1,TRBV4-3,CASSEGLAANNEQFF,TGCGCCAGCAGCGAGGGACTAGCGGCCAACAATGAGCAGTTCTTC
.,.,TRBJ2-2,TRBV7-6,CASSRPLGSSGQEGTGELFF,TGTGCCAGCAGCCGCCCGCTCGGTAGCTCCGGACAGGAGGGAACCGGGGAGCTGTTTTTT
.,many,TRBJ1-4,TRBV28,CASSPGRGDPEGMFF,TGTGCCAGCAGCCCCGGGCGGGGGGACCCTGAAGGAATGTTTTTT
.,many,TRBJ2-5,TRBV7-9,CASIRALQETQYF,TGTGCCAGCATCAGGGCCCTCCAAGAGACCCAGTACTTC
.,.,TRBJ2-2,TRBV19,CANSTLGGINAGELFF,TGTGCCAATAGTACCCTTGGGGGGATTAACGCCGGGGAGCTGTTTTTT